This T cell receptor (beta chain) was sequenced for a study of T cell repertoires in cytomegalovirus infection. About the research overall: CMV epitopes that were recently identified and HLA-C-restricted were used alongside well-studied HLA-B-restricted ones. Based on public TCR beta signatures, there were indications of CMV infection and of a matching HLA type. Broader study findings: There were carriers of CMV plus the relevant HLA, and cumulative public TCR beta family frequency identified them. Ex vivo responses were dominated by HLA-C-restricted CMV-specific TCR beta clonotypes.

As to this clonotype: Its antigen is currently unknown.

TCRdb reanalysed the reads using MiXCR and keeps one entry per CDR3 protein. The sample includes 75,000 to 100,000 distinct CDR3 sequences, around 49% of them seen just once. Germline CDR1 and CDR2: MNHEY and SMNVEV (reference sequence). The length of the CDR3 is 13 residues. V lost 7 bases, J lost 4 bases, and 8 bases lay in between. Sequencing used CD8+ T cells from cultured PBMCs, obtained from culture after CMV antigen stimulation. The sequence was obtained from a human donor in good health (CMV status not recorded). Some clones in this sample may be carry-over from other donors' samples. The chain uses TRBV27 and TRBJ1-6; D unresolved. CDR3 nucleotide sequence: TGTGCCAGCACTCGGGGATATAATTCACCCCTCCACTTT. Protein sequence: CASTRGYNSPLHF.